Below, 15 T cell receptor beta chains from the same sample are listed, as sequenced in a study of OX40 agonist ivuxolimab in advanced cancers. Libraries were prepared by immunoSEQ multiplex PCR; TCRdb keeps only in-frame clonotypes and omits some of them. Of roughly 41,000 clones detected, about nine tenths appear once; the ten largest clones hold approximately 13%. The sequences come from CD4+ or CD8+ T cells sorted from blood, collected in a trial of the OX40 agonist ivuxolimab. The receptor source for this set is an adult with an advanced solid tumor such as melanoma, head and neck, liver or kidney cancer.

V is TRBV9 and J is TRBJ2-7, with 7 positions matching TRBD1. This CDR3 comprises 16 residues. Trimming at V came to 3 bases and at J to 0 bases, leaving 9 bases not matched to a gene. Germline values: CDR1 SGDLS, CDR2 YYNGEE. Here the CDR3 reads CASSEGAAWSSYEQYF. The DNA for the CDR3 is TGTGCCAGCAGCGAGGGGGCGGCGTGGAGCTCCTACGAGCAGTACTTC.

Written as DNA, the CDR3 is TGTGCCAGCAGCCCCGACACCTATGGCTACACCTTC. It yields the protein CASSPDTYGYTF. V and J are TRBV5-4 and TRBJ1-2, with no clear D. The germline CDR1 and CDR2 sequences are SGHNT and YYREEE (reference sequence). Trimming stripped 4 bases from V and 4 bases from J, with 8 bases between. The CDR3 contains 12 residues.

The V and J genes are TRBV6-6 and TRBJ1-2; 7 bases are a match to TRBD1. The CDR3 runs to 16 residues. The V gene end was trimmed by 2 bases and the J gene end by 3 bases; junction bases not matched to a gene: 9. The germline gives CDR1 MNHNY, CDR2 SVGAGI (reference sequence). As DNA, the CDR3 is TGTGCCAGCAGTTACGTTCAGGGGGGGACAGACTATGGCTACACCTTC. It yields the protein CASSYVQGGTDYGYTF.

The chain carries TRBV27 and TRBJ1-2; possibly TRBD1 for D (5 bases). CDR3 length: 12 amino acids. Germline V gene sequence: CDR1 MNHEY, CDR2 SMNVEV (reference sequence). Deletions cut 8 bases from V and 8 bases from J, with 15 bases between. CDR3 sequence: CASGSPGGGYTF. The CDR3 DNA sequence: TGTGCCAGCGGATCCCCGGGGGGGGGCTACACCTTC.

The chain is built from TRBV7-9 and TRBJ2-5; 10 positions agree with TRBD1. The germline V gene encodes CDR1 SEHNR and CDR2 FQNEAQ (reference sequence). The V and J ends lost 3 bases and 5 bases, in that order; junction bases with no gene match: 3. The CDR3 is 14 residues long. The CDR3 region is CASSFGQGDETQYF. CDR3 DNA: TGTGCCAGCAGCTTCGGACAGGGGGATGAGACCCAGTACTTC.

This clone has just one count. The V and J genes are TRBV5-6 and TRBJ1-4, with a tentative D call TRBD1 (5 bases). The V gene lost 2 bases and the J gene lost 6 bases, with 8 bases spanning the gap. The V gene's germline CDR1 is SGHDT and CDR2 YYEEEE. This CDR3 is built from 13 residues. CDR3 DNA: TGTGCCAGCAGCTTTGGGACGTATGAAAAACTGTTTTTT. Amino acids: CASSFGTYEKLFF.

The CDR3 loop is CASSPAPGQDVYGYTF. For the CDR3, the DNA is TGTGCCAGCAGCCCAGCACCGGGACAGGATGTCTATGGCTACACCTTC. The V call is TRBV14, the J call TRBJ1-2; 8 positions match TRBD1. After removal of 4 bases from V and 4 bases from J, the junction contained 11 bases not matched to a gene. There are 16 residues in the CDR3. Germline V gene sequence: CDR1 SGHDN, CDR2 FVKESK.

This rearrangement joins TRBV13 to TRBJ1-1; D is undetermined. Per the germline V gene, CDR1 is PRHDT and CDR2 is FYEKMQ (reference sequence). The CDR3 runs 14 residues. V was clipped by 8 bases and J by 1 base, with 14 bases between them. CDR3: CASAPGSQNTEAFF. The CDR3 region has the DNA TGTGCCAGCGCCCCGGGCTCCCAGAACACTGAAGCTTTCTTT.

This rearrangement joins TRBV5-6 to TRBJ1-5; D is unresolved. CDR1 and CDR2 from the germline V gene are SGHDT and YYEEEE. V lost 4 bases and J lost 6, with 14 bases in between. The CDR3 is 14 amino acids. This chain's CDR3 is CASSRALNGQPQHF. Here the CDR3 DNA reads TGTGCCAGCAGCCGGGCCTTGAACGGTCAGCCCCAGCATTTT.

V and J are TRBV7-8 and TRBJ2-7, with TRBD1 matching over 8 bases. CDR3 length equals 15 residues. J was trimmed by 0 bases and V by 4 bases; bases with no gene match: 5. Germline V lookup: CDR1 SGHVS, CDR2 FQNEAQ. CDR3 DNA sequence: TGTGCCAGCAGCTACTCCGGGACAGGCTCCTACGAGCAGTACTTC. Its translation: CASSYSGTGSYEQYF.

This sequence joins TRBV6-7 and TRBJ1-3; D gene unclear. TRBV6-7 is given ORF status, its function remaining uncertain. V shed 5 bases and J shed 8 bases, with 10 bases lying between them. The CDR3 is made up of 12 amino acids. Here the CDR3 DNA reads TGTGCCAGCAGTACGGGTGAAGACACCATATATTTT. Residues: CASSTGEDTIYF.

The gene calls are TRBV6-5 and TRBJ1-1; D gene uncertain. V was cut by 5 bases and J by 0 bases, with 4 bases left in between. CDR1 and CDR2 (germline): MNHEY, SVGAGI. The CDR3 runs to 12 residues. CDR3 in DNA: TGTGCCAGCAGTCCTATGAACACTGAAGCTTTCTTT. It translates to CASSPMNTEAFF.

The chain links TRBV9 to TRBJ1-1; D is perhaps TRBD1 (5 bases). The CDR3 is 14 residues long. Trimming took 1 base from V and 5 from J, leaving 12 bases between them. Per the germline V gene, CDR1 is SGDLS and CDR2 is YYNGEE. Written as DNA, the CDR3 is TGTGCCAGCAGCGTACGACCCGAGGGGACTGAAGCTTTCTTT. It is translated as CASSVRPEGTEAFF.

The J gene is TRBJ2-7, the V gene TRBV19, with D hard to call. CDR1 and CDR2 from the germline V gene are LNHDA and SQIVND (reference sequence). The CDR3 extends over 14 amino acids. Trimming removed 8 bases at V and 0 bases at J, with 14 bases between. The CDR3 protein is CASGLTASSYEQYF. In nucleotides, the CDR3 is TGTGCCAGTGGGCTGACGGCTAGCTCCTACGAGCAGTACTTC.

The chain recombines TRBV7-9 with TRBJ1-4; no clear D gene. The V end lost 3 bases, the J end lost 3 bases, and 14 bases lay between the germline ends. The CDR3 sequence is 16 residues long. The germline V gene has CDR1 SEHNR and CDR2 FQNEAQ (reference sequence). CDR3 sequence (DNA): TGTGCCAGCAGCTTGGGGAAAGTCTCGGCTAATGAAAAACTGTTTTTT. The encoded protein is CASSLGKVSANEKLFF. The variable domain in full, completed from reference TRBV7-9 and TRBJ1-4, reads DTGVSQNPRHKITKRGQNVTFRCDPISEHNRLYWYRQTLGQGPEFLTYFQNEAQLEKSRLLSDRFSAERPKGSFSTLEIQRTEQGDSAMYLCASSLGKVSANEKLFFGSGTQLSVL.